A single sample gave rise to the 5 T cell receptor beta chains below, sequenced in a study of blood T cell repertoires in COVID-19. Here immunoSEQ multiplex PCR was the method, and the copy in TCRdb shows in-frame clones only, minus some. The sample has roughly 120,000 clones; under 95% are singletons. The sample consisted of peripheral blood. The receptors derive from a man in his 60s with COVID-19, enrolled during active disease.

This chain joins TRBV11-2 and TRBJ1-1; unclear D gene. Germline assignment: CDR1 SGHAT and CDR2 FQNNGV. V was clipped by 3 bases and J by 3 bases, with 8 bases between them. This CDR3 is built from 13 residues. CDR3 nucleotides: TGTGCCAGCAGCTTTAGCAGAGACACTGAAGCTTTCTTT. Its translation is CASSFSRDTEAFF.

The V call is TRBV14, the J call TRBJ1-5, with 7 positions matching TRBD1. Germline values: CDR1 SGHDN, CDR2 FVKESK. This CDR3 region has 15 residues. V was pared by 1 base and J by 7 bases, with 7 bases of the junction left unmatched. The CDR3 region is CASSQGGTVGQPQHF. The CDR3 nucleotides are TGTGCCAGCAGCCAAGGGGGGACAGTTGGGCAGCCCCAGCATTTT.

In this sample, this clone turned up once. The chain couples TRBV5-1 to TRBJ2-2; TRBD1 agrees at 7 bases. Trimming at V came to 4 bases and at J to 4 bases, leaving 7 bases not matched to a gene. The V gene's germline CDR1 is SGHRS and CDR2 YFSETQ. This CDR3 spans 15 amino acids. The CDR3 reads CASSIQGIATGELFF. The CDR3 DNA is TGCGCCAGCAGCATACAGGGGATTGCCACCGGGGAGCTGTTTTTT.

The V and J genes are TRBV10-2 and TRBJ2-7, with D perhaps matching TRBD2 (6 bases). The CDR3 has 13 residues. The germline gives CDR1 WSHSY, CDR2 SAAADI. Trimming shortened V by 2 bases and J by 5 bases, and 10 bases separated the two germline ends. The chain's CDR3 is CASSEAGLDEQYF. CDR3 bases: TGCGCCAGCAGTGAGGCGGGATTGGACGAGCAGTACTTC.

The chain joins TRBV3-1 (or the pseudogene TRBV3-2) to TRBJ1-3, with 10 bases matching TRBD1. The J segment lost 2 bases and the V segment lost 6 bases, leaving 10 bases of the junction unmatched. From germline, CDR1 is LGHDT and CDR2 YNNKEL (reference sequence). The length of the CDR3 is 17 residues. The chain's CDR3 is CASSLPGQGSTGNTIYF. DNA for the CDR3: TGTGCCAGCAGTCTGCCGGGACAGGGGAGTACTGGAAACACCATATATTTT.